The sequence of this TCR beta chain was determined in a study of T cells expressing NK-cell markers. The wider study: Seven sequenced donors out of eight were HCMV-seropositive, one seronegative.

Germline V CDR1 and CDR2: LNHDA, SQIVND (reference sequence). This CDR3 has 16 residues. TCRdb reprocessed the 5' RACE reads, with one entry per CDR3 protein and no DNA. The sample totals 440,000 or so distinct CDR3 sequences; its top ten clones hold about 7.3%. Sequenced material: blood T cells: a sorted CD56 or NKG2C T cell subset, CD4+ or CD8+ T cells, or bulk PBMC T cells (not recorded which). The V call is TRBV19, the J call TRBJ2-5; TCRdb names TRBD1, which stays unverified in the absence of DNA. This clonotype was sampled from a woman aged 18 to 75 in good health. CDR3 sequence: CASSALGTEPQETQYF.